Only a few counts were recorded for the clone carrying this T cell receptor (beta chain). What it recognizes is unknown. The CDR3 totals 16 residues. CDR1 SGHRS and CDR2 YFSETQ come from the germline V gene. V was cut by 0 bases and J by 5 bases, with 18 bases left in between. These data originate in a study of OX40 agonist ivuxolimab in advanced cancers. As for the study in general: Eligibility rules accepted prior anti-PD-1, anti-PD-L1 or anti-CTLA-4 therapy, and roughly 42% had some. Study-wide findings and caveats: At doses 0.1 to 3.0 mg/kg, CD4+ and CD8+ clones expanded. Expanded clones belonging to CD8+ T cells outnumbered, on average, those of CD4+.

The assay was immunoSEQ multiplex PCR, and TCRdb's table has in-frame clones only and misses some. The data hold approximately 73,000 clones, with less than 90% observed a single time. The chain uses TRBV5-1 and TRBJ2-7, with a possible D match to TRBD1 (6 bases). The clonotype originates from an adult with an advanced solid tumor such as melanoma, head and neck, liver or kidney cancer. Sequences were derived from CD4+ or CD8+ T cells sorted from blood, sampled in a trial of the OX40 agonist ivuxolimab. CDR3 bases: TGCGCCAGCAGCTTGGCCACCGGGGCAGGGGTCCACGAGCAGTACTTC. Protein sequence: CASSLATGAGVHEQYF.